These 14 T cell receptor beta chains came from one sample sequenced in a study of cytomegalovirus exposure and HLA in healthy donors. 13 Jbeta primers and 60 Vbeta primers were used for the PCR. The repertoire was sequenced with immunoSEQ multiplex PCR; TCRdb's copy has only in-frame clones and lacks some. The sample lists nearly 110,000 clones, around 78% occurring once. Sequences were obtained from PBMCs. The receptors originated from a young man in good health and CMV-seronegative.

The CDR3 DNA reads TGTGCCAGCAGCTTAGCAGGGGGCAATGAGCAGTTCTTC. It translates to CASSLAGGNEQFF. The rearrangement uses TRBV11-2 and TRBJ2-1, with 7 bases lining up with TRBD1. V was pared by 1 base and J by 6 bases, with 0 bases of the junction left unmatched. The CDR3 is 13 residues long. Germline CDR1 and CDR2: SGHAT and FQNNGV.

The CDR3 bases are TGTGCCAGCAGTACTACCTTAGCTCGGGTCAGGGCCGGGGAGCTGTTTTTT. This codes for CASSTTLARVRAGELFF. The chain joins TRBV28 to TRBJ2-2; possible D gene TRBD1, 5 bases. V gave up 5 bases and J gave up 6 bases, with 22 bases separating them. The CDR3 totals 17 residues. Germline V gene sequence: CDR1 MDHEN, CDR2 SYDVKM.

This clone was counted once. The chain joins TRBV9 to TRBJ2-3; 9 bases are a match to TRBD2. This CDR3 contains 15 residues. Germline loops: CDR1 SGDLS, CDR2 YYNGEE. Trimming cost V 5 bases and J 2 bases; bases outside gene matches: 6. This CDR3 reads CASSIAGDNTDTQYF. The CDR3 region has the DNA TGTGCCAGCAGTATAGCGGGGGATAACACAGATACGCAGTATTTT.

This sequence joins TRBV28 and TRBJ2-7; possibly TRBD2 for D (5 bases). CDR1 MDHEN and CDR2 SYDVKM come from the germline V gene. Trimming removed 9 bases from V and 2 bases from J, with 14 bases in between. The CDR3 contains 13 residues. The chain's CDR3 is CASMEAPAYEQYF. The CDR3 DNA is TGTGCCAGTATGGAGGCGCCGGCCTACGAGCAGTACTTC. Supplemented by reference TRBV28 and TRBJ2-7, the full variable domain reads DVKVTQSSRYLVKRTGEKVFLECVQDMDHENMFWYRQDPGLGLRLIYFSYDVKMKEKGDIPEGYSVSREKKERFSLILESASTNQTSMYLCASMEAPAYEQYFGPGTRLTVT.

The V call is TRBV6-1, the J call TRBJ2-2, with 9 bases aligning to TRBD1. The CDR3 extends over 15 amino acids. CDR1 and CDR2 (germline): MNHNS, SASEGT. The V gene end was trimmed by 11 bases and the J gene end by 7 bases; junction bases not matched to a gene: 14. Here the CDR3 DNA reads TGTGCCTGTCACAGGGGGCTCGGTTTGGTCGGGGAGCTGTTTTTT. This encodes CACHRGLGLVGELFF.

The gene calls are TRBV11-2 and TRBJ2-5; D is possibly TRBD2 (6 bases). V lost 5 bases and J lost 6, with 16 bases in between. Germline loops: CDR1 SGHAT, CDR2 FQNNGV. This CDR3 is built from 14 residues. CDR3 DNA: TGTGCCAGCAGCCAGACTAGTTTGGGAAAGACCCAGTACTTC. Residues: CASSQTSLGKTQYF. The entire variable domain, with the rest obtained from reference TRBV11-2 and TRBJ2-5, is as follows: EAGVAQSPRYKIIEKRQSVAFWCNPISGHATLYWYQQILGQGPKLLIQFQNNGVVDDSQLPKDRFSAERLKGVDSTLKIQPAKLEDSAVYLCASSQTSLGKTQYFGPGTRLLVL.

V usage is TRBV5-1 and J usage is TRBJ1-2, with D possibly matching TRBD1 (5 bases). The CDR3 is made up of 16 amino acids. Trimming stripped 7 bases from V and 5 bases from J, with 24 bases between. Germline loops: CDR1 SGHRS, CDR2 YFSETQ. CDR3 loop: CASRMGQAGRGYGYTF. CDR3 sequence (DNA): TGCGCCAGCCGTATGGGCCAGGCCGGGCGGGGGTATGGCTACACCTTC.

By frequency in the sample, this clone is medium-sized. The rearrangement uses TRBV19 and TRBJ2-7, with 8 bases matching TRBD1. The CDR3 consists of 15 residues. CDR1 is LNHDA, CDR2 SQIVND, per germline (reference sequence). The V and J ends lost 5 bases and 5 bases, in that order; junction bases with no gene match: 11. DNA for the CDR3: TGTGCCAGTAGTTCGGTGACAGGGGATTCCCACGAGCAGTACTTC. Amino acid sequence: CASSSVTGDSHEQYF.

The V gene is TRBV18, the J gene TRBJ2-7; 9 bases map to TRBD1. Germline CDR1 KGHSH, CDR2 LQKENI. The CDR3 runs 14 residues. Losses at the gene ends were 1 base for V and 7 bases for J; bases not matched to a gene: 5. DNA for the CDR3: TGTGCCAGCTCACCACGGACAGGGGAGGGGGAGCAGTACTTC. This gives the protein CASSPRTGEGEQYF.

Only one count was recorded for this clone. The rearrangement links TRBV11-2 to TRBJ1-4, with D maybe TRBD1 (5 bases). The V and J ends lost 6 bases and 3 bases respectively, with 11 bases between them. Germline lookup yields CDR1 SGHAT and CDR2 FQNNGV. There are 14 residues in the CDR3. The CDR3 loop reads CASREWGANEKLFF. The DNA of the CDR3 is TGTGCCAGCAGGGAGTGGGGGGCTAATGAAAAACTGTTTTTT.

The V gene is TRBV7-9, the J gene TRBJ2-2, with TRBD2 identical over 14 bases. Trimming removed 3 bases from V and 7 bases from J; junction bases left unmatched: 4. This CDR3 is built from 16 residues. The germline CDR1 and CDR2 sequences are SEHNR and FQNEAQ (reference sequence). In DNA, the CDR3 is TGTGCCAGCAGCTTGACTAGCGGGAGGGCCCGCGGGGAGCTGTTTTTT. This sequence encodes CASSLTSGRARGELFF.

The chain joins TRBV18 to TRBJ2-3; maybe TRBD1 (5 bases). The V and J ends lost 3 bases and 0 bases respectively, with 16 bases between them. This CDR3 comprises 17 residues. Germline-derived CDR1 and CDR2 are KGHSH and LQKENI. The CDR3 loop is CASSPLLRQTSTDTQYF. CDR3 sequence (DNA): TGTGCCAGCTCACCCCTACTTCGACAGACTAGCACAGATACGCAGTATTTT.

The chain combines TRBV5-4 with TRBJ2-2; D is uncertain. The V end was cut by 0 bases, the J end by 4 bases, with 10 bases between. Germline V lookup: CDR1 SGHNT, CDR2 YYREEE (reference sequence). The CDR3 covers 15 residues. The CDR3 sequence is CASSLGAGPTGELFF. The CDR3 coding sequence is TGTGCCAGCAGCTTGGGGGCAGGTCCCACCGGGGAGCTGTTTTTT.

The gene calls are TRBV28 and TRBJ2-3; 12 nucleotides agree with TRBD2. CDR1 and CDR2 from the germline V gene are MDHEN and SYDVKM. The CDR3 sequence is 17 residues long. Unmatched junction bases numbered 9, after V lost 4 bases and J lost 4 bases. CDR3 loop: CASSSIGLAGRADTQYF. The CDR3 DNA follows: TGTGCCAGCAGTTCGATCGGACTAGCGGGGAGGGCAGATACGCAGTATTTT.